This T cell receptor (beta chain) was profiled in a study of T-cell reconstitution after alpha-beta-depleted transplantation in children. The study's findings and limits: In some patients, recipient T cells and intrathymic progenitors surviving conditioning explained high day-60 diversity. Reportedly, roughly two months post-transplant, alpha-beta T cells arose from several hundred expanded graft clones.

J lost 3 bases, V lost 1 base, and 6 bases had no gene match. Per the germline V gene, CDR1 is SGHTA and CDR2 is FQGNSA. This CDR3 comprises 17 residues. Preparation of the TCRbeta library was carried out with unique molecular identifiers. From the PCR reads, TCRdb called clonotypes with MiXCR, one entry per CDR3 protein. The repertoire holds 330,000 or so distinct CDR3 sequences, roughly 9.1% seen once, with 7.5% in the top ten. This clonotype was picked up many times. As yet, its antigen is unknown. This sequence was found in a boy younger than two with acute myeloid leukemia, due to receive a stem cell transplant. Here the sequenced sample was PBMCs, taken before TCRalphabeta/CD19-depleted stem cell transplant. The chain employs TRBV7-2 and TRBJ1-5, with TRBD1 matching 10 bases. CDR3 bases: TGTGCCAGCAGCTTAGTGGGGACAGGGGCCCTCAATCAGCCCCAGCATTTT. Its translation: CASSLVGTGALNQPQHF.